This T cell receptor (beta chain) was captured by sequencing in a study of blood T cell repertoires in COVID-19 (dated by TCRdb to the early 2020s). For the study in its entirety: The collaborator samples originated in the United States, Italy and Spain and spanned the acute and convalescent phases of COVID-19. The prospective study material was composed of cDNA or gDNA derived from T cells, B-cell-depleted T cells, or PBMCs. The dataset comprised deeply sampled blood TCRbeta repertoires from subjects exposed to, actively infected with, or recovered from COVID-19. A freely available public database, intended as a resource for researchers studying the immune response to SARS-CoV-2, is where the repertoires were released. Samples were obtained from the ongoing ImmuneRACE study (first 160 participants) and from 950 to 1,500 subjects provided by 6 global collaborators. A de-identified subject ID, COVID-19 status, age in years and sex were almost always included in the sample metadata. HLA class I and class II types, where available, came from metadata supplied by the sample provider rather than from assay-based typing.

Here is what the overall study found, with its caveats: The quantity of clinical and demographic metadata differed by source and by participant and was supplied without curation.

Spanning cysteine to phenylalanine, the CDR3 consists of 12 amino acids. Only the CDR3 DNA stays, 36 bases, in frame from base 1. Per the germline V gene, SNHLY is the CDR1 and FYNNEI is the CDR2. The V and J ends are trimmed by 10 bases and 7 bases, leaving 14 bases between them. A single count supports this clone. Its antigen remains unidentified. Per-base qualities were not stored, and no clone one base away is much larger. TCRbeta CDR3 regions were amplified from genomic DNA by means of the immunoSEQ Assay, a bias-controlled multiplex PCR. The authors processed their data as follows. The number of nucleated cells in each sample was estimated from the amplification of reference gene primers within the assay. To quantify the absolute abundance of each unique TCRbeta CDR3 rearrangement, sequence reads were collapsed and filtered. Productive Simpson clonality was computed per sample as the square root of Simpson's diversity index over productive rearrangements. Not all clones reach the TCRdb copy of this immuneACCESS table, which keeps in-frame sequences only. Checked studies attribute under half of the gap to unresolved V genes and leave the rest unexplained. That table supplies the V and J calls and clone size; D and trimming were determined from the DNA. The sample contains some 260,000 clones, 65% to 80% of them found a single time. The ten largest clones add up to around 3.6% of the sample.

Collaborating institutions collected whole blood in K2EDTA tubes following their own protocols. For TCRbeta analysis, collaborators shipped samples in one of three forms: frozen whole blood, isolated PBMCs, or DNA extracted from either of those sample types. The sequence derives from a woman in her thirties or forties with active or convalescent COVID-19. In this chain, TRBV2 is recombined with TRBJ2-4; possibly the D gene is TRBD2, per 6 matching bases. The sample taken for sequencing was peripheral blood. The DNA sequence is TGTGCCACCTCCCGGGGGAACAACATTCAGTACTTC. It translates as CATSRGNNIQYF.